The 3 T cell receptor beta chains given below trace back to one sample, sequenced in a study of blood T cell repertoires in COVID-19. The assay was immunoSEQ multiplex PCR, and TCRdb's table has in-frame clones only and misses some. The sample lists roughly 180,000 clones; roughly 84% were seen once. The material sequenced was peripheral blood. The receptors derive from an elderly woman with active or convalescent COVID-19.

This chain uses TRBV19 with TRBJ1-1; 7 nucleotides match TRBD1. The V and J ends lost 3 bases and 7 bases, in that order; junction bases with no gene match: 8. Germline V gene sequence: CDR1 LNHDA, CDR2 SQIVND (reference sequence). This CDR3 is 14 amino acids long. The chain's CDR3 is CASSMLRGPNEAFF. Written as DNA, the CDR3 is TGTGCCAGTAGTATGCTAAGGGGGCCGAATGAAGCTTTCTTT.

The DNA for the CDR3 is TGCGCCAGCAGCCCGACGTTGGGGGGCGGGGAGCTGTTTTTT. This gives the protein CASSPTLGGGELFF. The chain is built from TRBV5-1 and TRBJ2-2; a possible D gene is TRBD2 (6 bases). V dropped 4 bases and J dropped 7 bases, with 14 bases sitting between them. CDR3 size: 14 residues. In germline, CDR1 is SGHRS, CDR2 YFSETQ.

This chain's CDR3 is CASSIYRDSPLHF. The CDR3 DNA reads as TGCGCCAGCAGCATTTACAGGGATTCACCCCTCCACTTT. J is TRBJ1-6 and V is TRBV5-1; tentative D call: TRBD1 (6 bases). Germline loops: CDR1 SGHRS, CDR2 YFSETQ. V lost 4 bases, J lost 8 bases, and 10 bases lay in between. The CDR3 spans 13 residues.